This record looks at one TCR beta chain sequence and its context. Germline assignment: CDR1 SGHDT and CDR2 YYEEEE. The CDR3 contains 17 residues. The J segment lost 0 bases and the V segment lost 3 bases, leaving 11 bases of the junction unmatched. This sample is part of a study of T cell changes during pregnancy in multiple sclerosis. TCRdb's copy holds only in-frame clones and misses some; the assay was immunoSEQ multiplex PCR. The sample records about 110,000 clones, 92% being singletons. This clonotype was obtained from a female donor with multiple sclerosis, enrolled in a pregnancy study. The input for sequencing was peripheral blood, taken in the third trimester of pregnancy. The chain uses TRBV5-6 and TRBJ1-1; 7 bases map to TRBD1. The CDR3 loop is CASSSGQLRLMNTEAFF. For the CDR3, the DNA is TGTGCCAGCAGCTCGGGACAGCTTCGCCTCATGAACACTGAAGCTTTCTTT.